This T cell receptor beta chain emerged from a study of blood T cell dynamics during melanoma immunotherapy. Study overall: First-line therapy was either pembrolizumab or nivolumab with ipilimumab for metastatic melanoma. Study findings and constraints: Disease-control patients' PBMC repertoires became either more clonal or more diverse at W3.

Regarding time point: week 3, after first cycle of checkpoint inhibitor. Samples come from before therapy and from week 3 after the first blockade cycle. A fixed DNA input of about 0.35 ug was used per bulk PBMC sample. Measured with immunoSEQ multiplex PCR; TCRdb has only the in-frame clones, and not every one. This sample has about 10,000 clones, with about 80% found just once. Germline CDR1 reads MDHEN; CDR2 reads SYDVKM. V was pared by 6 bases and J by 0 bases, with 8 bases between. This CDR3 has 13 residues. Note on this clone: Its specificity is not known.

The genes are TRBV28 and TRBJ1-2; D unresolved. The specimen was blood, collected from a patient treated with checkpoint blockade. This clonotype was sampled from a human donor with melanoma. CDR3 region: CASRSRANYGYTF. Written as DNA, the CDR3 is TGTGCCAGCAGGAGTAGGGCTAACTATGGCTACACCTTC.